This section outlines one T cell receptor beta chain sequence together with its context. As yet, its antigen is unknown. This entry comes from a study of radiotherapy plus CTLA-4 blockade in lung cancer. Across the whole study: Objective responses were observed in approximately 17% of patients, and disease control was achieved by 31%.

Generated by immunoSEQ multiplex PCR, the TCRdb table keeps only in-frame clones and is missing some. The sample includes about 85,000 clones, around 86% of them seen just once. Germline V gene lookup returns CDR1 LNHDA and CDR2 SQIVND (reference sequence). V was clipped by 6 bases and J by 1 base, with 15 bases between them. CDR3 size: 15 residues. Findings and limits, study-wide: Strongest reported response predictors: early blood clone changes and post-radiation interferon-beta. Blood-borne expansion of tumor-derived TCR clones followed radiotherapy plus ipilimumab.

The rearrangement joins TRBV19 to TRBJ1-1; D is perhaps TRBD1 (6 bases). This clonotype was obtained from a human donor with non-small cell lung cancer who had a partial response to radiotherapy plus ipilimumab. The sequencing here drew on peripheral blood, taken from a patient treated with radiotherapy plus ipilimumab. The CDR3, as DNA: TGTGCCAGTAGAAATTACCGGGACACGAACACTGAAGCTTTCTTT. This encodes CASRNYRDTNTEAFF.